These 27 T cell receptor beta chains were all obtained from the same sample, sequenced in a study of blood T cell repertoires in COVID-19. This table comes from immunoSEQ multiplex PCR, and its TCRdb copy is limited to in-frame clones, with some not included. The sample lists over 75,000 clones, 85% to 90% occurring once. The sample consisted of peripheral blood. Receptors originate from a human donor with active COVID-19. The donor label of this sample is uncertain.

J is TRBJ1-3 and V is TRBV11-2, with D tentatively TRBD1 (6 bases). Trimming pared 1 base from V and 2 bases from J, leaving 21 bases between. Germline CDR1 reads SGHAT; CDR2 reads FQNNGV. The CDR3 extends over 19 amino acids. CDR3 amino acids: CASSLAFDQLRGPGNTIYF. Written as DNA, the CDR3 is TGTGCCAGCAGCTTAGCGTTCGATCAGCTCAGGGGCCCTGGAAACACCATATATTTT.

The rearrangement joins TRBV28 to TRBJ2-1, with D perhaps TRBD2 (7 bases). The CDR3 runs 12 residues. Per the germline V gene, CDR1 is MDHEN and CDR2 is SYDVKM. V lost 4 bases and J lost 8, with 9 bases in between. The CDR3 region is CASSSGGYEQFF. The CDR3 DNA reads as TGTGCCAGCAGTTCGGGGGGCTATGAGCAGTTCTTC. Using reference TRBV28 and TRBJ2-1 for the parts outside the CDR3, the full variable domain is DVKVTQSSRYLVKRTGEKVFLECVQDMDHENMFWYRQDPGLGLRLIYFSYDVKMKEKGDIPEGYSVSREKKERFSLILESASTNQTSMYLCASSSGGYEQFFGPGTRLTVL.

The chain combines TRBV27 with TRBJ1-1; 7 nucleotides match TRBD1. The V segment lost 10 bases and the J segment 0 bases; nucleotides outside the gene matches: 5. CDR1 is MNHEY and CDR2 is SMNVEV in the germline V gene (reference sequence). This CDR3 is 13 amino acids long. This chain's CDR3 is CATKQGLNTEAFF. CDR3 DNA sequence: TGTGCCACTAAACAGGGGTTGAACACTGAAGCTTTCTTT.

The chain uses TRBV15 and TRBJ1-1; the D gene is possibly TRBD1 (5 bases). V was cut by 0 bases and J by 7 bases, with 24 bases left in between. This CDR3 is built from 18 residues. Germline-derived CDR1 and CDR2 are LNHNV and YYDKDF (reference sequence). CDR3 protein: CATSRDLRISGGDNEAFF. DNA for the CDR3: TGTGCCACCAGCAGAGATCTAAGAATCAGTGGAGGGGATAATGAAGCTTTCTTT.

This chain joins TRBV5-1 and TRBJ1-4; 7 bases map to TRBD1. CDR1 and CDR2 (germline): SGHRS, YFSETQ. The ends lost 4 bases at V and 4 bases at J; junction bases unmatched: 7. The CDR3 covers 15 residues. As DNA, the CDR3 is TGCGCCAGCAGCGATCGACAGGGTTATAATGAAAAACTGTTTTTT. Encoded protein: CASSDRQGYNEKLFF.

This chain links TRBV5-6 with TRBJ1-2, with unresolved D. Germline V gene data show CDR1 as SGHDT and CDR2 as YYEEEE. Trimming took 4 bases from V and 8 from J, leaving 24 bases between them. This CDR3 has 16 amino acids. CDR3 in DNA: TGTGCCAGCAGCCTGCGGACGAGGGAAGGCCGGCGGGGCTACACCTTC. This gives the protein CASSLRTREGRRGYTF.

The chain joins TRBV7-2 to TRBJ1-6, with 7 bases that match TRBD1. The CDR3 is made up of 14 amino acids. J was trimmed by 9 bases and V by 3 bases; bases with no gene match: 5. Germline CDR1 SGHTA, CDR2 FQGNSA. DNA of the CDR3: TGTGCCAGCAGCTTCCAGGGGGTGGTTTCACCCCTCCACTTT. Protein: CASSFQGVVSPLHF. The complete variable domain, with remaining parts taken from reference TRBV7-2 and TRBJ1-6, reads GAGVSQSPSNKVTEKGKDVELRCDPISGHTALYWYRQSLGQGLEFLIYFQGNSAPDKSGLPSDRFSAERTGGSVSTLTIQRTQQEDSAVYLCASSFQGVVSPLHFGNGTRLTVT.

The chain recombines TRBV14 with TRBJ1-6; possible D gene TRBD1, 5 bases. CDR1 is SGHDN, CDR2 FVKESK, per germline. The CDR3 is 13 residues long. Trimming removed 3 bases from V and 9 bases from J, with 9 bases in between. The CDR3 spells CASSHRQGSPLHF. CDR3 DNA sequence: TGTGCCAGCAGCCACCGGCAGGGTTCACCCCTCCACTTT.

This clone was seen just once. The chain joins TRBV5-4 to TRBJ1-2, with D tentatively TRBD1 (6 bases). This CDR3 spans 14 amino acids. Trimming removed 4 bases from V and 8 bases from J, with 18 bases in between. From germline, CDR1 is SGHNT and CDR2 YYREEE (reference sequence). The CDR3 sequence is CASSPAGGQGGYTF. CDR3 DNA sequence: TGTGCCAGCAGCCCGGCCGGGGGGCAAGGAGGCTACACCTTC.

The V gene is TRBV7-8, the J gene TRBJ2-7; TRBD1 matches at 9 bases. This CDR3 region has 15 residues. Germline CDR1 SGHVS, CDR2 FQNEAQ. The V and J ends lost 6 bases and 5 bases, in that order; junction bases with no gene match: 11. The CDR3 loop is CASSSRRDRDHEQYF. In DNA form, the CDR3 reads TGTGCCAGCAGTTCACGTAGGGACAGGGACCACGAGCAGTACTTC.

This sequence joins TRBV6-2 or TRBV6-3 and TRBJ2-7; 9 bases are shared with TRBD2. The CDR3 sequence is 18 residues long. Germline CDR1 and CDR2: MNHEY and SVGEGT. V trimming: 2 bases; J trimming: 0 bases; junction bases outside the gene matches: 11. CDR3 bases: TGTGCCAGCAGTTACCCCTTAGAGCGGGGGGCACTCTCCTACGAGCAGTACTTC. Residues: CASSYPLERGALSYEQYF.

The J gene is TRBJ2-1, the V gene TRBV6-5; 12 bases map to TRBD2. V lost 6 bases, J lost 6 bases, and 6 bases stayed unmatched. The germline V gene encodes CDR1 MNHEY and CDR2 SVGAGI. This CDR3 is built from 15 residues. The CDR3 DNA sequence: TGTGCCAGCAGGAAACTAGCGGGGGGCTTCAATGAGCAGTTCTTC. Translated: CASRKLAGGFNEQFF.

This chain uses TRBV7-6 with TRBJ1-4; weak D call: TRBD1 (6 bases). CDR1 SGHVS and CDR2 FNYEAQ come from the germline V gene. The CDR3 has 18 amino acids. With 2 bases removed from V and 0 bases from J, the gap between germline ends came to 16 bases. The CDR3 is CASSLRTDYSTTNEKLFF. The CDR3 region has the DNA TGTGCCAGCAGCTTACGGACAGACTACTCTACAACTAATGAAAAACTGTTTTTT.

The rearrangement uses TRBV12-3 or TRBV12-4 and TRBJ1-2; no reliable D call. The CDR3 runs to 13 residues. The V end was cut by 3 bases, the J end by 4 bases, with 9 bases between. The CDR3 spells CASSFPRGYGYTF. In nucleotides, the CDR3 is TGTGCCAGCAGTTTTCCCCGGGGCTATGGCTACACCTTC.

The CDR3 coding sequence is TGTGCCAGCAGTGCTTCGGGACAGCACACTGAAGCTTTCTTT. This encodes CASSASGQHTEAFF. The rearrangement uses TRBV6-4 and TRBJ1-1; 7 bases agree with TRBD1. The CDR3 covers 14 residues. Germline loops: CDR1 MRHNA, CDR2 SNTAGT. Unmatched junction bases numbered 5, after V lost 4 bases and J lost 3 bases.

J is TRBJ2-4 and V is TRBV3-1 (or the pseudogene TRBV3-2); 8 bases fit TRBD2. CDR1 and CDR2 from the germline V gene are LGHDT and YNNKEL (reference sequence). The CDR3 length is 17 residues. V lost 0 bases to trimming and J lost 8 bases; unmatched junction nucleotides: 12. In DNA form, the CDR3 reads TGTGCCAGCAGCCAAGATGGGGCCGGGGCGCGGGGGGACATTCAGTACTTC. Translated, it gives CASSQDGAGARGDIQYF.

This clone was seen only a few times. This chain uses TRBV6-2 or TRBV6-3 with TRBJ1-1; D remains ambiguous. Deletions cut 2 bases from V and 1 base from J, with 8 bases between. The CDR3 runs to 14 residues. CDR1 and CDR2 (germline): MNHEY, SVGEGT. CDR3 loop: CASSYTDQNTEAFF. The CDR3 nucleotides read TGTGCCAGCAGTTACACAGATCAGAACACTGAAGCTTTCTTT.

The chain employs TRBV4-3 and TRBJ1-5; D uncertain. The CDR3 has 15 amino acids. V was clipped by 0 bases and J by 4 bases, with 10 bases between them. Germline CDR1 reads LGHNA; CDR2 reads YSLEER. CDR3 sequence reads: CASSQDRQVNQPQHF. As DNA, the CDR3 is TGCGCCAGCAGCCAAGATAGGCAGGTAAATCAGCCCCAGCATTTT.

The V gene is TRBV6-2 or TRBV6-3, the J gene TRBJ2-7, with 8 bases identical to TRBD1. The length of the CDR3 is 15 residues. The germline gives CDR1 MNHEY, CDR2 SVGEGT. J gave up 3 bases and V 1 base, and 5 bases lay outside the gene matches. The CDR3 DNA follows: TGTGCCAGCAGTTACTTGTCAGGGGGCCTCTACGAGCAGTACTTC. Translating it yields CASSYLSGGLYEQYF.

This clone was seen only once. CDR3 nucleotide sequence: TGTGCCAGCAGTGAAGGGCAGGGGGGCCTCAATGAGCAGTTCTTC. Its translation is CASSEGQGGLNEQFF. The chain uses TRBV2 and TRBJ2-1; D possibly corresponds to TRBD1 (7 bases). Germline lookup yields CDR1 SNHLY and CDR2 FYNNEI. CDR3 length equals 15 residues. V was clipped by 1 base and J by 6 bases, with 13 bases between them.

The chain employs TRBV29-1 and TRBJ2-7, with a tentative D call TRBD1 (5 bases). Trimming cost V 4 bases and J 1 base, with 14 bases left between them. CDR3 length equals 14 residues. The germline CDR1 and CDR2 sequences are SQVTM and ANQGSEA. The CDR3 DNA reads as TGCAGCGTTGGCCCCAGGGTCGGGTCCTACGAGCAGTACTTC. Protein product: CSVGPRVGSYEQYF.

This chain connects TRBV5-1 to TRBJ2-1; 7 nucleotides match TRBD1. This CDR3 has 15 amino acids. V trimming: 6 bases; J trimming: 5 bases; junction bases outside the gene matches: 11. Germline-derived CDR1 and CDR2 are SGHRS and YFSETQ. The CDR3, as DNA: TGCGCCAGCAAGCAGGGGGTATCCCTTCACAATGAGCAGTTCTTC. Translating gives CASKQGVSLHNEQFF.

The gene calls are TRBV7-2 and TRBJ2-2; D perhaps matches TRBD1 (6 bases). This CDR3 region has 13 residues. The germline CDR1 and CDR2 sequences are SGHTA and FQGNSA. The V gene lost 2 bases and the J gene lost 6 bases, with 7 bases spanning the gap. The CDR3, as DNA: TGTGCCAGCAGCTTATCAGGGGCCGGGGAGCTGTTTTTT. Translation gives CASSLSGAGELFF.

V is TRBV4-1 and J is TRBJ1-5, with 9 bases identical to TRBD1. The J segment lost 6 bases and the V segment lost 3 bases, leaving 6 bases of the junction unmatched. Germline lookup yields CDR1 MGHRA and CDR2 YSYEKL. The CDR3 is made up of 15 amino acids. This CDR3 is CASSQGQGVGQPQHF. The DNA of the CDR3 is TGCGCCAGCAGCCAGGGACAGGGAGTTGGTCAGCCCCAGCATTTT.

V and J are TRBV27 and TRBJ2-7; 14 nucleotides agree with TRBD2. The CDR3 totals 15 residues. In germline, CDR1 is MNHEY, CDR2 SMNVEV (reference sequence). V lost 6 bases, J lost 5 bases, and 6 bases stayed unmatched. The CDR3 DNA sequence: TGTGCCAGCAGATCGGGACTAGCGGGGGCTCACGAGCAGTACTTC. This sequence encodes CASRSGLAGAHEQYF.

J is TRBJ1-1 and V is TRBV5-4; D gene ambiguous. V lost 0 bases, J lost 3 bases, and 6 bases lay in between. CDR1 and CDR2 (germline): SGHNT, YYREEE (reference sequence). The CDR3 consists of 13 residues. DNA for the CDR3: TGTGCCAGCAGCTTGGGGACTCACACTGAAGCTTTCTTT. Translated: CASSLGTHTEAFF.

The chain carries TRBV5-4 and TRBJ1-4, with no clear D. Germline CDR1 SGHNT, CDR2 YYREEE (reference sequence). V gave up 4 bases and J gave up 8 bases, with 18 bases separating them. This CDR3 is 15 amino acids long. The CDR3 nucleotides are TGTGCCAGCAGCCCCTACCCGGCAGGAGGGGAAAAACTGTTTTTT. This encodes CASSPYPAGGEKLFF.